The 20 T cell receptor beta chains given below trace back to one sample, sequenced in a study of cytomegalovirus exposure and HLA in healthy donors (dated by TCRdb to the late 2010s). The library was produced with the immunoSEQ multiplex PCR assay. For the multiplex PCR, a mixture combining 60 forward primers for TCR Vbeta segments and 13 reverse primers for TCR Jbeta segments was used. What TCRdb holds here is the immuneACCESS table cut down to in-frame rearrangements. Part of the clones is not present; checked against another copy, under half of the missing clones reflect an unresolved V gene, and the others are unexplained. In this sample the table shows 95,000 to 100,000 clones, roughly 82% of which occur a single time. The ten largest clones capture 8% to 9% of the sample. Sequencing was carried out using PBMCs. These receptors all come from a human donor in good health.

Here the CDR3 DNA reads TGTGCCAGCAGCTTAGGGACAGGTTCCCTGGCTTTCTTT. This gives the protein CASSLGTGSLAFF. The chain joins TRBV11-3 to TRBJ1-1, with 7 bases aligning to TRBD1. CDR3 length: 13 residues. Germline V lookup: CDR1 SGHNT, CDR2 YENEEA. J lost 11 bases, V lost 1 base, and 7 bases had no gene match.

V gene TRBV5-1 combines with J gene TRBJ1-4, with D unresolved. Per the germline V gene, CDR1 is SGHRS and CDR2 is YFSETQ. V was shortened by 1 base and J by 4 bases, with 8 bases between the two germline ends. CDR3 length: 14 residues. CDR3 coding DNA: TGCGCCAGCAGCTTGACGGGGATTAATGAAAAACTGTTTTTT. Protein sequence: CASSLTGINEKLFF.

The chain uses TRBV4-2 and TRBJ2-3, with D possibly TRBD2 on 5 matching bases. CDR3 length: 16 residues. The V and J ends lost 4 bases and 2 bases respectively, with 16 bases between them. Germline values: CDR1 LGHNA, CDR2 YNFKEQ. The CDR3 nucleotides are TGTGCCAGCAGCCCATCCGGGATCTCCTACACAGATACGCAGTATTTT. Protein sequence: CASSPSGISYTDTQYF.

The rearrangement joins TRBV6-4 to TRBJ2-6; 11 bases agree with TRBD2. The CDR3 covers 19 residues. CDR1 is MRHNA, CDR2 SNTAGT, per germline. Unmatched junction bases numbered 6, after V lost 0 bases and J lost 2 bases. CDR3 in DNA: TGTGCCAGCAGTGACTCGGGACTAGCGGCCCCCACTGGGGCCAACGTCCTGACTTTC. It specifies CASSDSGLAAPTGANVLTF.

The chain joins TRBV6-1 to TRBJ1-5; TRBD1 matches 7 bases. V lost 2 bases, J lost 4 bases, and 2 bases stayed unmatched. This CDR3 region has 14 residues. Germline values: CDR1 MNHNS, CDR2 SASEGT. CDR3 residues: CASSELQGNQPQHF. As DNA, the CDR3 is TGTGCCAGCAGTGAATTACAGGGGAATCAGCCCCAGCATTTT.

The V and J genes are TRBV4-3 and TRBJ2-5, with TRBD2 as a possible D gene (6 bases). This CDR3 has 15 amino acids. Trimming left V 1 base short and J 2 bases short, with 11 bases between. Germline V gene data show CDR1 as LGHNA and CDR2 as YSLEER. The CDR3 sequence: CASSQAPLAQETQYF. The CDR3, as DNA: TGCGCCAGCAGCCAAGCGCCTCTAGCGCAAGAGACCCAGTACTTC.

V is TRBV7-9 and J is TRBJ2-7; TRBD1 is a possible D gene (7 bases). The germline gives CDR1 SEHNR, CDR2 FQNEAQ (reference sequence). Trimming took 3 bases from V and 3 from J, leaving 21 bases between them. This CDR3 contains 17 residues. This CDR3 is CASSLGGVQGLGYEQYF. The CDR3 coding sequence is TGTGCCAGCAGCTTGGGGGGCGTACAGGGGTTGGGCTACGAGCAGTACTTC.

This rearrangement joins TRBV10-2 to TRBJ2-6; the D gene is possibly TRBD1 (6 bases). The length of the CDR3 is 20 residues. The V end was cut by 2 bases, the J end by 0 bases, with 20 bases between. Looked up from germline, CDR1 is WSHSY and CDR2 is SAAADI. CDR3 protein: CASSEGIYMDSLSGANVLTF. CDR3 nucleotide sequence: TGCGCCAGCAGTGAGGGGATTTATATGGACAGCCTCTCTGGGGCCAACGTCCTGACTTTC.

This clone was found a few times. The CDR3 DNA is TGTGCCTGGAGTCCCGGGACAGGGGTTTCTTTCTTT. This encodes CAWSPGTGVSFF. The J gene is TRBJ1-1, the V gene TRBV30, with 10 nucleotides matching TRBD1. The CDR3 loop spans 12 amino acids. The J segment lost 12 bases and the V segment lost 2 bases, leaving 6 bases of the junction unmatched. The germline gives CDR1 GTSNPN, CDR2 SVGIG (reference sequence).

V is TRBV18 and J is TRBJ1-5; 10 bases are a match to TRBD1. The germline V gene has CDR1 KGHSH and CDR2 LQKENI. The CDR3 loop spans 15 amino acids. V dropped 4 bases and J dropped 6; count of bases not matched to a gene: 6. The CDR3 spells CASSQGQGQVQPQHF. Here the CDR3 DNA reads TGTGCCAGCTCACAGGGACAGGGGCAGGTTCAGCCCCAGCATTTT.

The chain uses TRBV5-4 and TRBJ2-5; D possibly corresponds to TRBD1 (5 bases). V lost 0 bases and J lost 7, with 13 bases in between. Germline CDR1 reads SGHNT; CDR2 reads YYREEE (reference sequence). This CDR3 is 14 amino acids long. The CDR3 protein is CASSLVGASGTQYF. Here the CDR3 DNA reads TGTGCCAGCAGCTTGGTTGGGGCCTCGGGGACCCAGTACTTC.

The chain uses TRBV12-5 and TRBJ2-7; TRBD2 aligns across 13 bases. This CDR3 is 14 amino acids long. V lost 6 bases to trimming and J lost 7 bases; unmatched junction nucleotides: 6. Germline V gene data show CDR1 as LGHNT and CDR2 as FRNRAP. CDR3 coding DNA: TGTGCTAGTGGCTACGGACTAGCGGGAGAAGAGCAGTACTTC. Protein product: CASGYGLAGEEQYF.

The gene calls are TRBV7-2 and TRBJ2-7; maybe TRBD2 (6 bases). The CDR3 is 13 amino acids. V was cut by 7 bases and J by 0 bases, with 10 bases left in between. CDR1 SGHTA and CDR2 FQGNSA come from the germline V gene. CDR3 residues: CASNPGLSYEQYF. CDR3 in DNA: TGTGCCAGCAACCCGGGACTCTCCTACGAGCAGTACTTC.

The V gene is TRBV29-1, the J gene TRBJ1-1; TRBD1 matches at 7 bases. The CDR3 is 13 amino acids. V trimming: 8 bases; J trimming: 0 bases; junction bases outside the gene matches: 6. Looked up from germline, CDR1 is SQVTM and CDR2 is ANQGSEA. CDR3 coding DNA: TGCAGCTCACCCGGGACAGTGAACACTGAAGCTTTCTTT. This sequence encodes CSSPGTVNTEAFF.

The J gene is TRBJ1-1, the V gene TRBV6-6; 7 bases are a match to TRBD1. Trimming removed 2 bases from V and 2 bases from J; junction bases left unmatched: 5. Germline V gene data show CDR1 as MNHNY and CDR2 as SVGAGI (reference sequence). This CDR3 comprises 15 residues. The CDR3 sequence is CASSYTSGGNTEAFF. The CDR3 DNA reads TGTGCCAGCAGTTACACGTCAGGGGGAAACACTGAAGCTTTCTTT.

The chain employs TRBV29-1 and TRBJ1-2; weak D call: TRBD1 (5 bases). Per the germline V gene, CDR1 is SQVTM and CDR2 is ANQGSEA. The CDR3 has 14 residues. V was shortened by 3 bases and J by 5 bases, with 16 bases between the two germline ends. Here the CDR3 reads CSVEPRQGPYGYTF. The CDR3 nucleotides are TGCAGCGTTGAGCCCCGGCAGGGCCCATATGGCTACACCTTC.

The chain carries TRBV6-1 and TRBJ2-7; 9 bases map to TRBD2. Per the germline V gene, CDR1 is MNHNS and CDR2 is SASEGT. V dropped 2 bases and J dropped 0; count of bases not matched to a gene: 5. This CDR3 has 16 amino acids. The CDR3 reads CASSELAGFYSYEQYF. For the CDR3, the DNA is TGTGCCAGCAGTGAACTAGCGGGATTTTACTCCTACGAGCAGTACTTC.

The chain is built from TRBV10-1 and TRBJ2-7, with a weak D call TRBD1 (6 bases). The germline gives CDR1 WNHNN, CDR2 SYGVQD (reference sequence). This CDR3 has 12 residues. Deletions cut 4 bases from V and 6 bases from J, with 10 bases between. The CDR3 DNA sequence: TGCGCCAGCAGTGCCCTAGGGGGCGAGCAGTACTTC. Residues: CASSALGGEQYF.

The V call is TRBV11-2, the J call TRBJ1-1; 7 nucleotides align to TRBD1. Germline CDR1 reads SGHAT; CDR2 reads FQNNGV. J lost 10 bases, V lost 2 bases, and 4 bases had no gene match. This CDR3 has 12 residues. The CDR3 DNA sequence: TGTGCCAGCAGCTTAAAGGGGGCGATAGCTTTCTTT. This encodes CASSLKGAIAFF.

The gene calls are TRBV11-2 and TRBJ2-5; the D gene is possibly TRBD2 (5 bases). V gave up 2 bases and J gave up 5 bases, with 9 bases separating them. CDR3 length equals 13 residues. Germline CDR1 and CDR2: SGHAT and FQNNGV. The CDR3 bases are TGTGCCAGCAGCTTAATGGGCGGGGAGACCCAGTACTTC. Protein sequence: CASSLMGGETQYF. The full variable domain, in which reference TRBV11-2 and TRBJ2-5 provide the parts outside the CDR3, is EAGVAQSPRYKIIEKRQSVAFWCNPISGHATLYWYQQILGQGPKLLIQFQNNGVVDDSQLPKDRFSAERLKGVDSTLKIQPAKLEDSAVYLCASSLMGGETQYFGPGTRLLVL.